These 27 T cell receptor beta chains were sequenced from one sample in a study of T cells expressing NK-cell markers. TCRdb re-called the 5' RACE reads; one entry per CDR3 protein, DNA not given. The listing contains some 120,000 distinct CDR3 sequences. Material: blood T cells: a sorted CD56 or NKG2C T cell subset, CD4+ or CD8+ T cells, or bulk PBMC T cells (not recorded which). Every receptor here comes from a woman aged 18 to 75 in good health.

V usage is TRBV12-3 or TRBV12-4 and J usage is TRBJ2-5. The CDR3 sequence is 12 residues long. The CDR3 region is CASSSSSVTQYF.

The chain employs TRBV7-9 and TRBJ2-1; checking the TCRdb D call of TRBD1 is not possible without DNA. CDR1 and CDR2 (germline): SEHNR, FQNEAQ (reference sequence). The CDR3 consists of 15 residues. CDR3 region: CASYLAGASYNEQFF.

V is TRBV12-3 or TRBV12-4 and J is TRBJ2-7; checking the TCRdb D call of TRBD1 is not possible without DNA. The CDR3 consists of 15 residues. The CDR3 reads CASSPSPGAGDEQYF.

V usage is TRBV20-1 and J usage is TRBJ1-4; TCRdb reports TRBD1, a call that lacks DNA to check it against. The CDR3 has 13 amino acids. Looked up from germline, CDR1 is DFQATT and CDR2 is SNEGSKA (reference sequence). The CDR3 sequence: CSAREGGWTGLFF.

The V call is TRBV15, the J call TRBJ1-2; TCRdb's assignment of TRBD1 cannot be checked, as there is no DNA. The germline V gene has CDR1 LNHNV and CDR2 YYDKDF (reference sequence). The length of the CDR3 is 15 residues. CDR3 sequence reads: CATSRGQGLVYGYTF.

The gene calls are TRBV12-3 or TRBV12-4 and TRBJ2-5. The CDR3 has 13 residues. CDR3 amino acids: CASSPLLGETQYF.

The chain joins TRBV5-1 to TRBJ1-3; TCRdb indicates TRBD1, and absent DNA this call remains unverified. The CDR3 consists of 16 residues. CDR1 and CDR2 (germline): SGHRS, YFSETQ. This chain's CDR3 is CASSFRTAGSGNTIYF.

J is TRBJ2-2 and V is TRBV29-1; the TRBD1 assignment by TCRdb is unverifiable without DNA. The germline V gene has CDR1 SQVTM and CDR2 ANQGSEA. The CDR3 loop spans 13 amino acids. CDR3 residues: CSAQQGDTGELFF.

CDR3 sequence: CSVRGRSLYQETQYF. The gene calls are TRBV29-1 and TRBJ2-5; without DNA, the TCRdb call of TRBD2 cannot be checked. Germline V gene sequence: CDR1 SQVTM, CDR2 ANQGSEA. The CDR3 is made up of 15 amino acids.

The rearrangement links TRBV7-9 to TRBJ2-2; TCRdb designates TRBD1, a call that cannot be tested without DNA. This CDR3 has 17 residues. Germline values: CDR1 SEHNR, CDR2 FQNEAQ (reference sequence). CDR3 loop: CASSQPPGQGWTGELFF.

CDR3 sequence reads: CSVVIAGGADTQYF. The chain recombines TRBV29-1 with TRBJ2-3; absent DNA, TCRdb's TRBD2 call cannot be checked. The CDR3 is 14 residues long. CDR1 is SQVTM, CDR2 ANQGSEA, per germline.

The chain joins TRBV4-2 to TRBJ2-5; the TCRdb D gene call, TRBD2, has no DNA to confirm it. This CDR3 is built from 16 residues. Germline V gene sequence: CDR1 LGHNA, CDR2 YNFKEQ. The CDR3 loop reads CASSPTYADSRETQYF.

The chain recombines TRBV12-3 or TRBV12-4 with TRBJ2-1; TCRdb's assignment of TRBD2 cannot be checked, as there is no DNA. The CDR3 is 13 amino acids. This CDR3 is CASSLGGLLEQFF.

CDR3 amino acids: CSARDRQTTGELFF. The rearrangement uses TRBV20-1 and TRBJ2-2. Per germline, CDR1 DFQATT and CDR2 SNEGSKA (reference sequence). The CDR3 is 14 amino acids.

The genes are TRBV7-2 and TRBJ2-1. The CDR3 sequence is 14 residues long. In germline, CDR1 is SGHTA, CDR2 FQGNSA. Here the CDR3 reads CASSDIGPNNEQFF.

The genes are TRBV3-1 and TRBJ2-1; the TRBD2 assignment by TCRdb is unverifiable without DNA. Germline assignment: CDR1 LGHDT and CDR2 YNNKEL (reference sequence). The CDR3 totals 15 residues. CDR3 region: CASSPIAGMRNEQFF.

The rearrangement uses TRBV20-1 and TRBJ2-3; TCRdb returns TRBD2, unconfirmable since there is no DNA. Germline V CDR1 and CDR2: DFQATT, SNEGSKA (reference sequence). The CDR3 is 14 residues long. This chain's CDR3 is CSAPSGGDSDTQYF.

The V call is TRBV4-3, the J call TRBJ2-1; TCRdb's D gene call, TRBD1, goes unchecked for lack of DNA. The germline V gene encodes CDR1 LGHNA and CDR2 YSLEER. This CDR3 region has 17 residues. This CDR3 reads CASSQDTGGVAYNEQFF.

This chain connects TRBV9 to TRBJ2-7; TCRdb's D gene call, TRBD1, goes unchecked for lack of DNA. The CDR3 has 15 amino acids. The germline CDR1 and CDR2 sequences are SGDLS and YYNGEE. The CDR3 region is CASSTSGDGSYEQYF.

The chain links TRBV7-3 to TRBJ2-2. Germline V gene data show CDR1 as SGHTA and CDR2 as FQGTGA. The CDR3 is 20 amino acids. The CDR3 loop is CASSLTPKLGGNSNTGELFF.

The rearrangement uses TRBV7-9 and TRBJ1-1; the TCRdb D gene call, TRBD1, has no DNA to confirm it. This CDR3 region has 15 residues. The germline CDR1 and CDR2 sequences are SEHNR and FQNEAQ (reference sequence). CDR3 amino acids: CASSSPTVTNTEAFF.

The genes are TRBV7-9 and TRBJ2-1; TCRdb calls TRBD2, which cannot be checked without DNA. The germline V gene has CDR1 SEHNR and CDR2 FQNEAQ (reference sequence). The CDR3 covers 17 residues. CDR3: CASSLRTSGREFDEQFF. Full variable domain (outside the CDR3, taken from reference TRBV7-9 and TRBJ2-1): DTGVSQNPRHKITKRGQNVTFRCDPISEHNRLYWYRQTLGQGPEFLTYFQNEAQLEKSRLLSDRFSAERPKGSFSTLEIQRTEQGDSAMYLCASSLRTSGREFDEQFFGPGTRLTVL.

The chain joins TRBV3-1 to TRBJ1-1; TCRdb gives TRBD1 as the D gene, but with no DNA this cannot be confirmed. The CDR3 totals 16 residues. CDR1 and CDR2 (germline): LGHDT, YNNKEL (reference sequence). The chain's CDR3 is CASSRTGGRIYTEAFF.

The J gene is TRBJ2-3, the V gene TRBV9; TCRdb proposes TRBD2, but this gene call is untestable without DNA. This CDR3 comprises 15 residues. Germline values: CDR1 SGDLS, CDR2 YYNGEE. CDR3 sequence: CASSWGAGGTDTQYF.

The chain's CDR3 is CASSAPGTSGTHEQFF. This chain uses TRBV28 with TRBJ2-1; TCRdb outputs TRBD2, but without DNA this stays unchecked. The CDR3 runs 16 residues. Germline V lookup: CDR1 MDHEN, CDR2 SYDVKM. Full variable domain (rest looked up from reference TRBV28 and TRBJ2-1): DVKVTQSSRYLVKRTGEKVFLECVQDMDHENMFWYRQDPGLGLRLIYFSYDVKMKEKGDIPEGYSVSREKKERFSLILESASTNQTSMYLCASSAPGTSGTHEQFFGPGTRLTVL.

This chain uses TRBV30 with TRBJ2-2. CDR1 and CDR2 (germline): GTSNPN, SVGIG (reference sequence). CDR3 size: 11 residues. The CDR3 is CAWTSPGELFF.

This chain connects TRBV14 to TRBJ1-2; the D gene TCRdb calls, TRBD1, cannot be checked with no DNA. This CDR3 comprises 13 residues. CDR1 and CDR2 from the germline V gene are SGHDN and FVKESK. CDR3 sequence reads: CASGISRGYGYTF.